The 9 T cell receptor beta chains presented below share a single source sample, sequenced in a study of T cells in Graves' hyperthyroidism and ophthalmopathy. Amplified TCR beta CDR3 regions derived from RNA transcripts. RT-PCR in the first round (using the HTBI primer set) targeted the TCR CDR3. TCRdb called the multiplex PCR reads again in MiXCR, with one record for every CDR3 protein. The sample lists more than 300,000 distinct CDR3 sequences; 11% to 15% were seen once. Sequenced: blood. The receptor set was obtained from a woman aged 30 to 39 with Graves' hyperthyroidism.

This clonotype has a count of ten or more. The gene calls are TRBV27 and TRBJ2-1, with D perhaps TRBD2 (6 bases). Germline V gene sequence: CDR1 MNHEY, CDR2 SMNVEV (reference sequence). The CDR3 contains 14 residues. With 3 bases removed from V and 4 bases from J, the gap between germline ends came to 10 bases. CDR3 in amino acids: CASSFGLAYNEQFF. The CDR3 nucleotides read TGTGCCAGCAGTTTCGGGCTAGCGTACAATGAGCAGTTCTTC.

The rearrangement links TRBV5-1 to TRBJ2-1, with 8 bases fitting TRBD1. CDR1 SGHRS and CDR2 YFSETQ come from the germline V gene. V trimming: 4 bases; J trimming: 8 bases; junction bases outside the gene matches: 8. This CDR3 comprises 14 residues. CDR3 DNA: TGCGCCAGCAGCACTTACAGGGGGAGCGATGAGCAGTTCTTC. Its translation is CASSTYRGSDEQFF.

This clonotype was recorded at least ten times. The chain joins TRBV12-3 or TRBV12-4 to TRBJ2-7; D is perhaps TRBD1 (6 bases). V was shortened by 9 bases and J by 3 bases, with 15 bases between the two germline ends. The length of the CDR3 is 13 residues. The CDR3 is CASTPGVYYEQYF. The DNA for the CDR3 is TGTGCCAGTACTCCAGGGGTCTACTACGAGCAGTACTTC.

This clonotype was recorded at least ten times. V gene TRBV7-3 combines with J gene TRBJ2-1; TRBD2 matches at 14 bases. CDR1 and CDR2 from the germline V gene are SGHTA and FQGTGA. This CDR3 has 19 amino acids. The V segment lost 2 bases and the J segment 3 bases; nucleotides outside the gene matches: 9. For the CDR3, the DNA is TGTGCCAGCAGCTTAGGGGAGGCGGGACTAGCGGGAGACTACAATGAGCAGTTCTTC. This codes for CASSLGEAGLAGDYNEQFF.

This clonotype has at least ten counts. The chain recombines TRBV12-3 or TRBV12-4 with TRBJ2-5, with D perhaps matching TRBD1 (6 bases). V was cut by 8 bases and J by 3 bases, with 10 bases left in between. The CDR3 has 12 residues. The CDR3, as DNA: TGTGCCAGCCGGGACAACAAAGAGACCCAGTACTTC. This translates into CASRDNKETQYF.

DNA of the CDR3: TGTGCCATACATCCGGGGCCGTCGGATTCACCCCTCCACTTT. Encoded protein: CAIHPGPSDSPLHF. The chain combines TRBV10-3 with TRBJ1-6, with D possibly matching TRBD1 (5 bases). Germline V CDR1 and CDR2: ENHRY, SYGVKD. The CDR3 contains 14 residues. V lost 9 bases to trimming and J lost 8 bases, with 17 bases between them.

A few counts support this clonotype. This chain links TRBV18 with TRBJ1-1, with D perhaps TRBD1 (6 bases). V was cut by 7 bases and J by 3 bases, with 15 bases left in between. CDR3 length: 14 amino acids. Germline loops: CDR1 KGHSH, CDR2 LQKENI. This CDR3 is CASFRQAADTEAFF. The DNA of the CDR3 is TGTGCCAGCTTTCGACAGGCGGCTGACACTGAAGCTTTCTTT.

The CDR3 sequence: CASQRGGGRGSPNQETQYF. In nucleotides, the CDR3 is TGTGCCAGCCAACGTGGGGGGGGCAGGGGCAGCCCCAACCAAGAGACCCAGTACTTC. The rearrangement links TRBV27 to TRBJ2-5; D might be TRBD2 (7 bases). Germline values: CDR1 MNHEY, CDR2 SMNVEV (reference sequence). The CDR3 spans 19 residues. With 8 bases removed from V and 0 bases from J, the gap between germline ends came to 28 bases.

The chain joins TRBV13 to TRBJ2-7, with D possibly matching TRBD1 (6 bases). V shed 5 bases and J shed 2 bases, with 22 bases lying between them. There are 17 residues in the CDR3. Germline CDR1 is PRHDT and CDR2 is FYEKMQ (reference sequence). In DNA form, the CDR3 reads TGTGCCAGCAGCCCCGTTCCCGTCGGGACAAACCCCTACGAGCAGTACTTC. It yields the protein CASSPVPVGTNPYEQYF.